The sequence of this TCR beta chain was determined in a study of cytomegalovirus exposure and HLA in healthy donors. Study-level points and caveats: According to an earlier analysis, most TCR beta V segments yielded productive rearrangements about 87% or about 30% of the time.

In regard to this clone: The antigen is unknown.

Primers included in the PCR were 60 Vbeta and 13 Jbeta primers. Profiling relied on immunoSEQ multiplex PCR, and the TCRdb table lists in-frame clones only, not all of them. Recorded for this sample: tens of thousands of clones. Trimming pared 3 bases from V and 5 bases from J, leaving 10 bases between. The germline gives CDR1 MNHNY, CDR2 SVGAGI (reference sequence). This CDR3 has 13 amino acids. The TCR was taken from a woman between 40 and 50 years old in good health and CMV-seropositive. The sample was PBMCs. V is TRBV6-6 and J is TRBJ2-5; D gene uncertain. The CDR3: CASSYSPSETQYF. Written as DNA, the CDR3 is TGTGCCAGCAGTTATAGTCCTTCGGAGACCCAGTACTTC.